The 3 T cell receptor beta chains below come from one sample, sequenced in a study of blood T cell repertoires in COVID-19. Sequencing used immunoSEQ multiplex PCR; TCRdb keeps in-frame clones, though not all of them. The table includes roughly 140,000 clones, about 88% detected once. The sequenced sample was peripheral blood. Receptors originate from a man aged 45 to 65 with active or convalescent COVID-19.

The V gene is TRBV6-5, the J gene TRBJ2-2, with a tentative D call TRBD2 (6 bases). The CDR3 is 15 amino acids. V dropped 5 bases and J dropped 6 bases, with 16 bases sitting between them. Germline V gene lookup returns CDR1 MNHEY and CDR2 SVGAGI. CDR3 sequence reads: CASSQDYTVAGELFF. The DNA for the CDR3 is TGTGCCAGCAGTCAGGACTATACAGTAGCCGGGGAGCTGTTTTTT.

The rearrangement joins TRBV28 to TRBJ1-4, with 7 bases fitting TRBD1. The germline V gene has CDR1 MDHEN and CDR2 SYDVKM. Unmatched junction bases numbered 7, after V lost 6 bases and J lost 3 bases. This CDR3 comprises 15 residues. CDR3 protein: CASSTVTGPNEKLFF. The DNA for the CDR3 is TGTGCCAGCAGCACGGTGACAGGGCCTAATGAAAAACTGTTTTTT.

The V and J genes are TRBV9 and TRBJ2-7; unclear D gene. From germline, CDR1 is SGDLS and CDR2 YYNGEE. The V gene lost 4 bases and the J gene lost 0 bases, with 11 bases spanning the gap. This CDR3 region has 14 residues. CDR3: CASSSLGSSYEQYF. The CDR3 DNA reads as TGTGCCAGCAGCTCGCTAGGATCCTCCTACGAGCAGTACTTC.